This paragraph covers one T cell receptor (beta chain) sequence. What it binds is unknown. The germline V gene encodes CDR1 SGHRS and CDR2 YFSETQ. V was clipped by 0 bases and J by 0 bases, with 7 bases between them. The CDR3 runs to 15 residues. Patients were ruled out by autoimmune disease history or systemic immunosuppression. The sample originates from a study of OX40 agonist ivuxolimab in advanced cancers. About the research overall: Patients with hepatocellular carcinoma, melanoma, renal cell or head and neck cancer made up the dose-escalation patients.

Study observations and caveats: Mean expanded clone counts were higher in CD8+ than CD4+ T cells.

TCRdb keeps only in-frame clones here, not all; method: immunoSEQ multiplex PCR. The top ten clones hold roughly 6% of a sample with tens of thousands of clones, approximately 90% of them seen once. The receptor was derived from an adult with an advanced solid tumor such as melanoma, head and neck, liver or kidney cancer. The sample consisted of CD4+ or CD8+ T cells sorted from blood, taken in a trial of the OX40 agonist ivuxolimab. V usage is TRBV5-1 and J usage is TRBJ1-3; unclear D gene. Here the CDR3 DNA reads TGCGCCAGCAGCTTGGCGTCAAGCTCTGGAAACACCATATATTTT. Translation gives CASSLASSSGNTIYF.